The 28 T cell receptor beta chains given below trace back to one sample, sequenced in a study of blood T cell repertoires in COVID-19. The repertoire was sequenced with immunoSEQ multiplex PCR; TCRdb's copy has only in-frame clones and lacks some. The sample consists of more than 200,000 clones, about 83% of them appearing once. Sequencing input: peripheral blood. The receptors shown here come from a woman aged 40 to 50 with active or convalescent COVID-19.

J is TRBJ1-4 and V is TRBV7-2; maybe TRBD1 (5 bases). The CDR3 has 14 residues. Trimming pared 5 bases from V and 7 bases from J, leaving 14 bases between. Germline lookup yields CDR1 SGHTA and CDR2 FQGNSA. The CDR3 sequence: CASSARRGTEKLFF. The CDR3 nucleotides are TGTGCCAGCAGCGCACGACGGGGGACTGAAAAACTGTTTTTT.

This chain uses TRBV18 with TRBJ2-7, with D perhaps matching TRBD2 (5 bases). The CDR3 contains 16 residues. Between the trimmed V and J ends, which lost 0 bases and 4 bases, there was a span of 16 bases. CDR1 and CDR2 (germline): KGHSH, LQKENI. CDR3 DNA: TGTGCCAGCTCACCACCGACGGGTGGGTCGGGGTACGAGCAGTACTTC. This sequence encodes CASSPPTGGSGYEQYF. Using reference TRBV18 and TRBJ2-7 for the parts outside the CDR3, the full variable domain is NAGVMQNPRHLVRRRGQEARLRCSPMKGHSHVYWYRQLPEEGLKFMVYLQKENIIDESGMPKERFSAEFPKEGPSILRIQQVVRGDSAAYFCASSPPTGGSGYEQYFGPGTRLTVT.

In its sample, this clone was seen many times. The rearrangement uses TRBV10-3 and TRBJ2-7, with 8 bases aligning to TRBD1. Germline loops: CDR1 ENHRY, CDR2 SYGVKD. The CDR3 is 14 residues long. Losses at the gene ends were 3 bases for V and 0 bases for J; bases not matched to a gene: 1. This chain's CDR3 is CAISEDRGSYEQYF. The CDR3 bases are TGTGCCATCAGTGAAGACAGGGGCTCCTACGAGCAGTACTTC.

This clone was observed a single time. The rearrangement uses TRBV19 and TRBJ1-1, with TRBD1 matching over 9 bases. Germline assignment: CDR1 LNHDA and CDR2 SQIVND (reference sequence). J lost 5 bases, V lost 6 bases, and 7 bases had no gene match. The CDR3 covers 14 residues. The CDR3 loop is CASSPGQGYTEAFF. CDR3 sequence (DNA): TGTGCCAGTAGCCCCGGACAGGGGTATACTGAAGCTTTCTTT.

The CDR3 sequence is CASSPGQGAMNNYGYTF. As DNA, the CDR3 is TGTGCCAGCAGCCCTGGACAGGGGGCGATGAATAACTATGGCTACACCTTC. V usage is TRBV28 and J usage is TRBJ1-2; 11 positions agree with TRBD1. This CDR3 comprises 17 residues. Germline V gives CDR1 MDHEN, CDR2 SYDVKM. The ends lost 6 bases at V and 1 base at J; junction bases unmatched: 10.

The chain links TRBV11-2 to TRBJ1-1, with D maybe TRBD1 (5 bases). The CDR3 has 16 residues. The germline gives CDR1 SGHAT, CDR2 FQNNGV. The V end lost 1 base, the J end lost 6 bases, and 18 bases lay between the germline ends. CDR3 coding DNA: TGTGCCAGCAGCTTAGGTCGGCAGGGCGGAGGGGCTGAAGCTTTCTTT. It translates to CASSLGRQGGGAEAFF.

The chain carries TRBV30 and TRBJ2-3, with TRBD1 matching 9 bases. Trimming took 5 bases from V and 2 from J; bases not matched to a gene: 11. This CDR3 contains 16 residues. The V gene's germline CDR1 is GTSNPN and CDR2 SVGIG (reference sequence). CDR3 coding DNA: TGTGCCTGGGACGGGACAGGGCAGGCGACCACAGATACGCAGTATTTT. It encodes CAWDGTGQATTDTQYF.

This clone was found many times. The chain employs TRBV29-1 and TRBJ2-3; 12 nucleotides align to TRBD2. The CDR3 covers 13 residues. V trimming: 4 bases; J trimming: 6 bases; junction bases outside the gene matches: 2. The germline V gene encodes CDR1 SQVTM and CDR2 ANQGSEA. In nucleotides, the CDR3 is TGCAGCGTTGGGACTAGCGGGATGGATACGCAGTATTTT. Translation gives CSVGTSGMDTQYF.

The CDR3 spells CANGGTSGRSYEQYF. The CDR3 DNA reads as TGTGCCAACGGGGGGACTAGCGGGAGGTCGTACGAGCAGTACTTC. The rearrangement joins TRBV28 to TRBJ2-7; 15 bases line up with TRBD2. Trimming took 10 bases from V and 4 from J; bases not matched to a gene: 8. This CDR3 has 15 amino acids. Germline V lookup: CDR1 MDHEN, CDR2 SYDVKM.

The V call is TRBV24-1, the J call TRBJ2-1; 13 positions agree with TRBD2. The junction had 22 bases not matched to a gene; V was cut back by 1 base and J by 2 bases. Per the germline V gene, CDR1 is KGHDR and CDR2 is SFDVKD. CDR3 length equals 24 residues. The CDR3 DNA reads as TGTGCCACCAGTGATTTTCGAGGGACGGGCTCCAGGGCGACTAGCGGGAGGACCTACAATGAGCAGTTCTTC. This translates into CATSDFRGTGSRATSGRTYNEQFF.

The chain is built from TRBV2 and TRBJ2-2; 14 bases match TRBD2. The V gene's germline CDR1 is SNHLY and CDR2 FYNNEI. V lost 5 bases to trimming and J lost 6 bases; unmatched junction nucleotides: 5. The CDR3 has 16 amino acids. This CDR3 is CASSPGTSGRAGELFF. The DNA for the CDR3 is TGTGCCAGCAGTCCCGGGACTAGCGGGAGAGCCGGGGAGCTGTTTTTT.

The chain is built from TRBV19 and TRBJ1-2; unclear D gene. Germline CDR1 reads LNHDA; CDR2 reads SQIVND (reference sequence). This CDR3 region has 14 residues. V was shortened by 5 bases and J by 6 bases, with 16 bases between the two germline ends. CDR3 amino acids: CASSLSAVTDGYTF. CDR3 bases: TGTGCCAGTAGTCTATCCGCGGTTACTGATGGCTACACCTTC.

This clone was seen only once. The rearrangement uses TRBV3-1 (or the pseudogene TRBV3-2) and TRBJ2-7, with D possibly TRBD1 on 5 matching bases. This CDR3 contains 15 residues. V lost 1 base, J lost 0 bases, and 10 bases lay in between. Germline V gene data show CDR1 as LGHDT and CDR2 as YNNKEL (reference sequence). The CDR3 bases are TGTGCCAGCAGCCAAGGAAGGGGAAGCTCCTACGAGCAGTACTTC. Translation gives CASSQGRGSSYEQYF.

V gene TRBV10-3 combines with J gene TRBJ1-1; 9 bases map to TRBD1. The CDR3 extends over 17 amino acids. V was pared by 3 bases and J by 3 bases, with 11 bases of the junction left unmatched. Germline values: CDR1 ENHRY, CDR2 SYGVKD. The DNA for the CDR3 is TGTGCCATCAGTGAAGGGGACAGGGATCTGCTTGACACTGAAGCTTTCTTT. It is translated as CAISEGDRDLLDTEAFF.

CDR3 DNA sequence: TGTGCCAGTAGTCGGGGGGGGCCCGTGAACACTGAAGCTTTCTTT. Amino acid sequence: CASSRGGPVNTEAFF. The J gene is TRBJ1-1, the V gene TRBV19; TRBD1 might be the D (6 bases). Germline assignment: CDR1 LNHDA and CDR2 SQIVND (reference sequence). Trimming took off 5 bases at V and 0 bases at J, with 13 bases between the two ends. The CDR3 has 15 residues.

V usage is TRBV7-9 and J usage is TRBJ1-3; D uncertain. The germline CDR1 and CDR2 sequences are SEHNR and FQNEAQ (reference sequence). Trimming left V 0 bases short and J 0 bases short, with 9 bases between. The CDR3 is 16 amino acids. The CDR3 is CASSLASVSSGNTIYF. The CDR3 DNA follows: TGTGCCAGCAGCTTAGCGTCAGTAAGCTCTGGAAACACCATATATTTT.

This chain connects TRBV18 to TRBJ1-2; perhaps TRBD1 as D (5 bases). The V end lost 4 bases, the J end lost 6 bases, and 15 bases lay between the germline ends. This CDR3 contains 14 residues. Germline CDR1 KGHSH, CDR2 LQKENI. The CDR3 sequence: CASSREPGYNGYTF. The CDR3 nucleotides read TGTGCCAGCTCACGAGAGCCAGGGTATAATGGCTACACCTTC.

The V and J genes are TRBV19 and TRBJ2-7; D is possibly TRBD1 (6 bases). The V gene lost 4 bases and the J gene lost 3 bases, with 10 bases spanning the gap. This CDR3 region has 13 residues. Germline CDR1 LNHDA, CDR2 SQIVND (reference sequence). DNA for the CDR3: TGTGCCAGTAGTACAGGGGTCGTCTACGAGCAGTACTTC. This encodes CASSTGVVYEQYF.

V gene TRBV24-1 combines with J gene TRBJ2-7, with TRBD1 identical over 8 bases. V was pared by 3 bases and J by 5 bases, with 11 bases of the junction left unmatched. CDR1 and CDR2 (germline): KGHDR, SFDVKD. The length of the CDR3 is 16 residues. CDR3: CATSDPRDRRPDEQYF. In nucleotides, the CDR3 is TGTGCCACCAGTGATCCCCGGGACAGGCGGCCGGACGAGCAGTACTTC.

The chain joins TRBV28 to TRBJ1-6, with 12 bases identical to TRBD1. CDR3 length equals 14 residues. Germline lookup yields CDR1 MDHEN and CDR2 SYDVKM. Trimming removed 5 bases from V and 10 bases from J; junction bases left unmatched: 3. Here the CDR3 reads CASSVGTGGSPLHF. In DNA, the CDR3 is TGTGCCAGCAGTGTCGGGACAGGGGGCTCACCCCTCCACTTT.

The V and J genes are TRBV3-1 (or the pseudogene TRBV3-2) and TRBJ2-3; TRBD1 might be the D (7 bases). CDR1 and CDR2 (germline): LGHDT, YNNKEL (reference sequence). The V and J ends lost 4 bases and 5 bases respectively, with 22 bases between them. The CDR3 runs 17 residues. The DNA for the CDR3 is TGTGCCAGCAGCCTCGAGGGGGCAGGGACTGCAGGAGATACGCAGTATTTT. Amino acid sequence: CASSLEGAGTAGDTQYF.

The chain joins TRBV7-9 to TRBJ1-6; 8 bases are shared with TRBD1. Germline-derived CDR1 and CDR2 are SEHNR and FQNEAQ (reference sequence). The trim removed 5 bases at V and 9 bases at J, leaving 12 bases unmatched. The CDR3 is 16 amino acids. The CDR3 loop is CASSPQTGVRVSPLHF. CDR3 DNA sequence: TGTGCCAGCAGCCCTCAGACAGGGGTACGCGTTTCACCCCTCCACTTT.

This chain uses TRBV30 with TRBJ1-4, with 9 bases matching TRBD1. This CDR3 comprises 14 residues. Trimming at V came to 3 bases and at J to 3 bases, leaving 2 bases not matched to a gene. CDR1 and CDR2 from the germline V gene are GTSNPN and SVGIG (reference sequence). Written as DNA, the CDR3 is TGTGCCTGGAGCGGACAGGGGTCTAATGAAAAACTGTTTTTT. It yields the protein CAWSGQGSNEKLFF.

V usage is TRBV5-1 and J usage is TRBJ2-5; 8 bases are shared with TRBD2. The CDR3 is 15 amino acids. V was pared by 2 bases and J by 5 bases, with 8 bases of the junction left unmatched. In germline, CDR1 is SGHRS, CDR2 YFSETQ. CDR3 in amino acids: CASSFQREFRETQYF. The CDR3 coding sequence is TGCGCCAGCAGCTTCCAGCGGGAGTTCCGGGAGACCCAGTACTTC.

The chain recombines TRBV6-2 or TRBV6-3 with TRBJ1-1; the D is unclear. Germline CDR1 MNHEY, CDR2 SVGEGT. The CDR3 covers 14 residues. V dropped 0 bases and J dropped 4 bases, with 9 bases sitting between them. The CDR3 loop is CASSYSGSSTEAFF. CDR3 bases: TGTGCCAGCAGTTACTCGGGGAGCAGCACTGAAGCTTTCTTT.

This clone was counted a single time. This chain uses TRBV6-1 with TRBJ1-4, with 8 bases that match TRBD1. J gave up 5 bases and V 3 bases, and 2 bases lay outside the gene matches. CDR3 size: 14 residues. Germline CDR1 and CDR2: MNHNS and SASEGT. CDR3: CASSDRTGNEKLFF. DNA of the CDR3: TGTGCCAGCAGTGACAGGACAGGGAATGAAAAACTGTTTTTT.

This chain joins TRBV10-3 and TRBJ2-2, with D perhaps matching TRBD2 (6 bases). CDR3 length: 17 amino acids. The V end was cut by 0 bases, the J end by 7 bases, with 18 bases between. From germline, CDR1 is ENHRY and CDR2 SYGVKD. The CDR3 DNA is TGTGCCATCAGTGAGTCAGTCGGGGGAGTCTTGAACGGGGAGCTGTTTTTT. Translated: CAISESVGGVLNGELFF.

The J gene is TRBJ2-7, the V gene TRBV6-6; 7 bases align to TRBD1. Germline trimming cut 6 bases from V and 2 bases from J; bases unmatched to any gene: 16. CDR1 MNHNY and CDR2 SVGAGI come from the germline V gene (reference sequence). The CDR3 extends over 17 amino acids. The CDR3 DNA sequence: TGTGCCAGCAGCCGACTACCGGGACAGACGTATACCTACGAGCAGTACTTC. Translating gives CASSRLPGQTYTYEQYF.